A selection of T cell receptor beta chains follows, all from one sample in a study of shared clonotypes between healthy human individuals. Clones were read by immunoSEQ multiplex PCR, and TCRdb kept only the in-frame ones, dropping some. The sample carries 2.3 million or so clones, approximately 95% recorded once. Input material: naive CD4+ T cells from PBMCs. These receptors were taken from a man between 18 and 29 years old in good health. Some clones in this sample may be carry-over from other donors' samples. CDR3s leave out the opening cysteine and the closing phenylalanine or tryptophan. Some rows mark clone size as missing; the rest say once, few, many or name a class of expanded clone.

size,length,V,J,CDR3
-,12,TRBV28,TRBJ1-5,ASSSAGEGQPQH
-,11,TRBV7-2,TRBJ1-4,ASSGRGGEKLF
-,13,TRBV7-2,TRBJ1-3,ASSTVGSSGNTIY
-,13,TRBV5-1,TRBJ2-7,ASSPQGGANYEQY
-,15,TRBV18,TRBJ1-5,ASPLVNRGFSNQPQH
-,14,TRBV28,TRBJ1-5,ASSLGWSGNNQPQH
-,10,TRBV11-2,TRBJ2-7,ASSSFPYEQY
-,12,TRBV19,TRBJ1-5,ASTRSGMDQPQH
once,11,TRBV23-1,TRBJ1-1,ASAGGGWTEAF
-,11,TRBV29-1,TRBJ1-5,SVEGAGGQPQH
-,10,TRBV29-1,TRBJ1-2,SVERGRGGYT
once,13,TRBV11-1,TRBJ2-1,ASSLEGSSYNEQF
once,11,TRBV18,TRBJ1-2,ASSPQQGYGYT
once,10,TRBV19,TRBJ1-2,AMQDRNYGYT
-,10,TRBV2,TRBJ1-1,ASSPYTTEAF
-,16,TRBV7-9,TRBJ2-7,ASSASRVSTGPHYEQY
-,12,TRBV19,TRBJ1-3,ASRLTGAGNTIY
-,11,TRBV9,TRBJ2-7,ASSEGLAGGKY
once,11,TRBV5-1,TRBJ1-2,ASSPTGLDGYT
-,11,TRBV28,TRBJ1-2,ASTGPPREGYT
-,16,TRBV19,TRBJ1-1,ASRISRDREERNTEAF
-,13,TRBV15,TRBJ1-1,ATSRWGTANTEAF